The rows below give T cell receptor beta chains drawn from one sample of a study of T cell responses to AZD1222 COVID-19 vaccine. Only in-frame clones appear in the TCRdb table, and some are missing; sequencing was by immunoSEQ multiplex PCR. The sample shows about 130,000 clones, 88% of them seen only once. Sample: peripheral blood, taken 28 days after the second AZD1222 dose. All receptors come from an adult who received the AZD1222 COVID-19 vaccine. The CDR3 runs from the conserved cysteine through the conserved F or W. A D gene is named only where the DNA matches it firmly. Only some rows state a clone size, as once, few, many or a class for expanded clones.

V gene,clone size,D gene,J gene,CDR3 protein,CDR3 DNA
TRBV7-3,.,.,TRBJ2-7,CASSSNRVAQYF,TGTGCCAGCAGCTCGAACAGGGTCGCGCAGTACTTC
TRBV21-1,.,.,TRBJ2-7,CASSKGGLAGQPYEQYF,TGTGCCAGCAGCAAAGGGGGACTTGCGGGACAGCCCTACGAGCAGTACTTC
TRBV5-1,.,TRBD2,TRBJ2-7,CASDSRDYGSWDSYEQYF,TGCGCCAGCGACTCCCGGGACTATGGCAGTTGGGACTCCTACGAGCAGTACTTC
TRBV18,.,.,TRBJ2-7,CASSPLPFGTDHYEQYF,TGTGCCAGCTCACCACTCCCTTTTGGGACGGACCACTACGAGCAGTACTTC
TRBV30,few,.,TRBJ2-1,CAWTPPGLAPYNEQFF,TGTGCCTGGACACCCCCGGGACTCGCTCCATACAATGAGCAGTTCTTC
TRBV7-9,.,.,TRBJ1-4,CASSLKAARSAQGNEKLFF,TGTGCCAGCAGCTTAAAAGCTGCGCGTTCGGCACAGGGTAATGAAAAACTGTTTTTT
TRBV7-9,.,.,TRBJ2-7,CASSSGLGGLYEQYF,TGTGCCAGCAGCTCCGGACTGGGTGGGCTCTACGAGCAGTACTTC
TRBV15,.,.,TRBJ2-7,CATSRDLSRSSYEQYF,TGTGCCACCAGCAGAGATCTTAGCCGCTCCTCCTACGAGCAGTACTTC
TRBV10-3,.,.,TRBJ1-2,CAISVQQDYYGYTF,TGTGCCATCAGTGTACAACAGGACTACTATGGCTACACCTTC
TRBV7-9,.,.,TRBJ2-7,CASSIDGSYEQYF,TGTGCCAGCAGCATTGACGGCTCCTACGAGCAGTACTTC
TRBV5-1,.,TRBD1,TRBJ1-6,CASSLGTGANNSPLHF,TGCGCCAGCAGCTTGGGGACAGGGGCCAATAATTCACCCCTCCACTTT
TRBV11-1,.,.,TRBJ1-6,CASSLGEPNSPLHF,TGTGCCAGCAGCTTAGGGGAACCAAATTCACCCCTCCACTTT
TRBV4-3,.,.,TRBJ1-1,CASSQDQGKTEAFF,TGCGCCAGCAGCCAAGATCAGGGAAAGACTGAAGCTTTCTTT
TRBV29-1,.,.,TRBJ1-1,CSVVRTAMNTEAFF,TGCAGCGTTGTAAGGACAGCAATGAACACTGAAGCTTTCTTT
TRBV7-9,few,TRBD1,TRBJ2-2,CASRTGTGGTGELFF,TGTGCCAGCAGGACCGGGACAGGGGGCACCGGGGAGCTGTTTTTT
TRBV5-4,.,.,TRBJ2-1,CASSLAVGSVYNEQFF,TGTGCCAGCAGCTTGGCAGTAGGAAGCGTTTACAATGAGCAGTTCTTC
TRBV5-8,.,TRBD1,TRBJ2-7,CASSLGQGDSYEQYF,TGTGCCAGCAGCCTGGGACAGGGGGATTCCTACGAGCAGTACTTC
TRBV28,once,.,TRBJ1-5,CASSLRGQPQHF,TGTGCCAGCAGTTTGCGGGGGCAGCCCCAGCATTTT
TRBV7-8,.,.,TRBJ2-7,CASSLDQMGFYEQYF,TGTGCCAGCAGCTTAGATCAAATGGGTTTCTACGAGCAGTACTTC
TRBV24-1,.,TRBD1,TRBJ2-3,CATSDPTGGWGTDTQYF,TGTGCCACCAGTGATCCGACAGGGGGCTGGGGCACAGATACGCAGTATTTT
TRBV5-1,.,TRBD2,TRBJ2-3,CASSLTSTSGGFGTQYF,TGCGCCAGCAGCTTAACCTCGACTAGCGGGGGGTTCGGTACGCAGTATTTT
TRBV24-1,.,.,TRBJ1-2,CATSDLLDGYTF,TGTGCCACCAGTGATTTGCTAGATGGCTACACCTTC
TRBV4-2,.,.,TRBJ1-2,CASSQDRYVSRPSGYTF,TGTGCCAGCAGCCAAGATCGATATGTTTCTCGACCGTCCGGCTACACCTTC
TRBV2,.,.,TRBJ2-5,CASGVYQETQYF,TGTGCCAGCGGGGTGTACCAAGAGACCCAGTACTTC
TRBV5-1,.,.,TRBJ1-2,CASSLGFDSNYGYTF,TGCGCCAGCAGCTTGGGGTTCGATTCTAACTATGGCTACACCTTC
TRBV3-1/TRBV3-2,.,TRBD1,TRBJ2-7,CASSQEGTGASEQYF,TGTGCCAGCAGCCAAGAGGGGACAGGGGCCAGCGAGCAGTACTTC
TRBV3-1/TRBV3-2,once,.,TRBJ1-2,CASSQDYGYTF,TGTGCCAGCAGCCAAGACTATGGCTACACCTTC
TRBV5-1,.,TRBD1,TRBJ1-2,CASSLGTGAPSYGYTF,TGCGCCAGCAGCTTGGGGACAGGGGCTCCTAGCTATGGCTACACCTTC
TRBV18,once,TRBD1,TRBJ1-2,CASSPGQGPSAGAAGYTF,TGTGCCAGCTCACCAGGACAGGGCCCGAGCGCCGGGGCTGCTGGCTACACCTTC
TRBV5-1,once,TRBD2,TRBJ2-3,CASSYIAGSTDTQYF,TGCGCCAGCAGCTACATAGCGGGGAGCACAGATACGCAGTATTTT
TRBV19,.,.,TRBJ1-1,CASSSWAEVTEAFF,TGTGCCAGTAGTTCTTGGGCGGAGGTCACTGAAGCTTTCTTT
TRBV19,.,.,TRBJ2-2,CASVAGISWVTGELFF,TGTGCCAGTGTGGCCGGGATCTCCTGGGTCACCGGGGAGCTGTTTTTT
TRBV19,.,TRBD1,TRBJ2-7,CASRPTGQSSYEQYF,TGTGCCAGTAGACCCACGGGACAGAGCTCCTACGAGCAGTACTTC
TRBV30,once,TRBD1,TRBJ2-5,CAWNLGQIRETQYF,TGTGCCTGGAATTTGGGACAGATCAGAGAGACCCAGTACTTC
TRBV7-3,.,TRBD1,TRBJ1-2,CASSPRGDRDLGYTF,TGTGCCAGCAGCCCCAGGGGGGACAGGGATCTTGGCTACACCTTC
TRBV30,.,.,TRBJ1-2,CAWQGNGYTF,TGTGCCTGGCAGGGAAATGGCTACACCTTC
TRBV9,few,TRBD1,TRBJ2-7,CASSVQGQSYEQYF,TGTGCCAGCAGCGTGCAGGGACAGTCCTACGAGCAGTACTTC
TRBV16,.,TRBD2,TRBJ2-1,CASSQSAGAPNEQFF,TGTGCCAGCAGCCAATCTGCGGGAGCACCCAATGAGCAGTTCTTC
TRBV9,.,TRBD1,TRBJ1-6,CASSAPAGGGANSPLHF,TGTGCCAGCAGCGCCCCCGCAGGAGGGGGCGCGAATTCACCCCTCCACTTT
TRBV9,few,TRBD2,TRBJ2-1,CASSGPSGGAYNEQFF,TGTGCCAGCAGCGGACCTAGCGGGGGGGCGTACAATGAGCAGTTCTTC
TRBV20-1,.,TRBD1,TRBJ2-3,CSASPLTGRTQYF,TGCAGTGCTAGTCCCCTGACAGGGAGAACGCAGTATTTT
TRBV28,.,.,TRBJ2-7,CASRVGGSTYEQYF,TGTGCCAGCCGAGTAGGGGGGTCGACCTACGAGCAGTACTTC
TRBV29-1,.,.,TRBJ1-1,CSVEGSTEAFF,TGCAGCGTTGAAGGGAGCACTGAAGCTTTCTTT
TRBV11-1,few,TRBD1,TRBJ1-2,CASSLEGTANYGYTF,TGTGCCAGCAGCTTAGAAGGGACAGCTAACTATGGCTACACCTTC
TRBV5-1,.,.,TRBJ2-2,CASSLGSAPTGELFF,TGCGCCAGCAGCTTGGGTAGCGCGCCTACCGGGGAGCTGTTTTTT
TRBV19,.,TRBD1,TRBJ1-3,CASGQGATGNTIYF,TGTGCCAGTGGACAGGGGGCGACGGGAAACACCATATATTTT
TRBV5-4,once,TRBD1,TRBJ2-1,CASSWPPGQGNNEQFF,TGTGCCAGCAGCTGGCCGCCGGGACAGGGGAACAATGAGCAGTTCTTC
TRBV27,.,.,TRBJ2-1,CASTAPGSYEQFF,TGTGCCAGCACCGCCCCGGGCAGCTATGAGCAGTTCTTC
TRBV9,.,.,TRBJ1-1,CASSVGDRPYHTEAFF,TGTGCCAGCAGCGTAGGAGACAGGCCTTACCACACTGAAGCTTTCTTT
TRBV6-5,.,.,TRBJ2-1,CASSYQHLSSEQFF,TGTGCCAGCAGTTACCAACATCTGTCGAGTGAGCAGTTCTTC
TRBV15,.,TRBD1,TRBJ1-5,CATSLDRGNQPQHF,TGTGCCACCAGCCTAGACAGGGGCAATCAGCCCCAGCATTTT
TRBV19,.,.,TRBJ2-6,CASSMQAGANVLTF,TGTGCCAGTAGTATGCAGGCTGGGGCCAACGTCCTGACTTTC
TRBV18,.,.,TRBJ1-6,CASSPGRINSPLHF,TGTGCCAGCTCACCTGGGCGGATCAATTCACCCCTCCACTTT
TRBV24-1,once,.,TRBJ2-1,CATSDRGAGDYNEQFF,TGTGCCACCAGTGACCGGGGGGCAGGGGACTACAATGAGCAGTTCTTC
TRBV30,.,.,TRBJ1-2,CAWSLNWGSGYTF,TGTGCCTGGAGTCTAAATTGGGGAAGTGGCTACACCTTC